Listed below are T cell receptor beta chains from one sample, sequenced in a study of Ad26.COV2.S vaccination and SARS-CoV-2 variants. The protocol was immunoSEQ multiplex PCR, while the TCRdb copy is restricted to in-frame clones and leaves out a portion. The repertoire consists of about 350,000 clones, with about 87% occurring once and the leading ten covering 6.4%. Sample: peripheral blood, taken in a trial of Ad26.COV2.S vaccine versus placebo. The receptor source for this set is a person between 18 and 59 years old who received the Ad26.COV2.S COVID-19 vaccine or a placebo. Both conserved end residues are part of each CDR3. The D gene is left open where the match is weak.

CDR3aa,v_gene,d_gene,len
CASKRDRVNQPQHF,TRBV28,TRBD1,14
CASSRNYGGGATYGYTF,TRBV4-1,.,17
CASSLGGYTGELFF,TRBV7-2,.,14
CASSRRGGGGEKLFF,TRBV27,.,15
CAISGTSDEQYF,TRBV10-3,TRBD2,12
CASSQDLAGLSYEQYF,TRBV4-1,.,16
CASSPLTGRDQPQHF,TRBV27,TRBD1,15
CASSQSWIRGRQPQHF,TRBV4-1,.,16
CASSFRQLADTQYF,TRBV27,.,14
CASSEPPGSSGANVLTF,TRBV25-1,.,17
CASSPLGGQGRAFF,TRBV4-2,TRBD1,14